The 21 T cell receptor beta chains in this list originate from one sample, sequenced in a study of CD8+ T cells in alopecia areata. After isolation, RNA underwent reverse transcription to generate cDNA as the sequencing template. The data were produced by immunoSEQ multiplex PCR, yet TCRdb's version contains in-frame clones alone and is incomplete. Singletons are absent from the sample, which has roughly 260,000 clones. CD4, CD8alpha, NKG2D, NKG2ACE and other markers guided sorting of pooled cutaneous lymph node cells. The sample consisted of CD4+ T cells sorted from a lymph node. These receptors came from a C3H/HeJ mouse with alopecia areata. This strain's MHC haplotype is H2-k.

There are a few counts of this clone. The gene names given are mouse names. The CDR3 bases that were read are TGTGCCAGCAGTGATGCCACAAAAAAC. Its translation is CASSDATKN. The complete CDR3 sequence is CASSDATKNTLYF. This chain links TRBV13-1 with TRBJ2-4; D gene unclear. The read terminates 4 residues before the CDR3 end, so the remaining end is supplied by the germline J gene. This CDR3 comprises 13 residues. The V gene's germline CDR1 is NSHNY and CDR2 SYGAGN.

Only a few counts were recorded for this clone. Gene and germline names: mouse. The read falls 4 residues short of the CDR3 end, and the missing part is taken from the germline J gene. The chain couples TRBV19 to TRBJ2-1; 8 nucleotides line up with TRBD1. Germline V gene sequence: CDR1 FNHDT, CDR2 SITEND (reference sequence). The length of the CDR3 is 15 residues. The trim removed 4 bases at V and 0 bases at J, leaving 3 bases unmatched. This CDR3 is CASSPQGVNYAEQFF. The covered CDR3 bases are TGTGCCAGCAGTCCACAGGGGGTTAACTATGCT.

This clone was observed a handful of times. Any gene name here is a mouse gene name. Read sequence stops 4 residues before the CDR3 end, and the germline J gene provides the missing end. This same CDR3 is encoded by further DNA sequences in the sample. V and J are TRBV13-2 and TRBJ2-2; 7 nucleotides line up with TRBD1. The ends lost 3 bases at V and 0 bases at J; junction bases unmatched: 2. CDR1 NNHNN and CDR2 SYGAGS come from the germline V gene (reference sequence). The CDR3 length is 15 residues. CDR3 amino acids: CASGGGQANTGQLYF. The DNA read from the CDR3 is TGTGCCAGCGGTGGTGGACAGGCAAACACCGGG.

A few counts support this clone. Gene and germline names: mouse. The read terminates 4 residues before the CDR3 end, so the remaining end is supplied by the germline J gene. Other DNA sequences of this sample code for an identical CDR3. This chain joins TRBV14 and TRBJ2-5; 7 bases fit TRBD1. Losses at the gene ends were 5 bases for V and 2 bases for J; bases not matched to a gene: 2. Germline CDR1 reads SGHDT; CDR2 reads FRDEAV. The CDR3 extends over 13 amino acids. The CDR3 sequence is CASSWDSQDTQYF. The sequenced part of the CDR3 DNA is TGTGCCAGCAGCTGGGACAGCCAAGAC.

In this sample, this clone turned up a few times. The gene names here belong to mouse. The sequenced fragment ends 4 residues before the CDR3 boundary, so the rest is inferred from the germline J gene. The chain combines TRBV13-2 with TRBJ2-5, with D perhaps matching TRBD1 (6 bases). Germline V CDR1 and CDR2: NNHNN, SYGAGS (reference sequence). The CDR3 has 15 residues. The V gene lost 0 bases and the J gene lost 3 bases, with 11 bases spanning the gap. CDR3 DNA (partial): TGTGCCAGCGGTGATGCCCCGGGACAACAAGAC. Amino acids: CASGDAPGQQD. The whole CDR3 protein reads CASGDAPGQQDTQYF.

This clone has only a few counts. Mouse gene names apply. From the germline J gene comes the end of the CDR3, since the read stops 4 residues before it. This chain links TRBV17 with TRBJ1-2, with 12 bases that match TRBD1. J gave up 3 bases and V 5 bases, and 4 bases lay outside the gene matches. The V gene's germline CDR1 is MNHDT and CDR2 YYDKIL. The CDR3 runs to 15 residues. The CDR3 DNA, read in part, is TGTGCTAGCAGTTGGGGACAGGGGGCGGACTCC. Translated, it gives CASSWGQGADS. The full CDR3 sequence reads CASSWGQGADSDYTF. The complete variable domain, with remaining parts taken from reference TRBV17 and TRBJ1-2, reads DTTVKQNPRYKLARVGKPVNLICSQTMNHDTMYWYQKKPNQAPKLLLFYYDKILNREADTFEKFQSSRPNNSFCSLYIGSAGLEYSAMYLCASSWGQGADSDYTFGSGTRLLVI.

This clone came up a few times. The genes and germline here are from mouse. The read falls 4 residues short of the CDR3 end, and the missing part is taken from the germline J gene. The chain joins TRBV13-1 to TRBJ2-3, with a weak D call TRBD1 (5 bases). The germline CDR1 and CDR2 sequences are NSHNY and SYGAGN. Between the trimmed V and J ends, which lost 2 bases and 0 bases, there was a span of 10 bases. This CDR3 is 15 amino acids long. CDR3 DNA, as far as it was read: TGTGCCAGCAGTGAAGACAGAAGTAGTGCAGAA. It translates to CASSEDRSSAE. The full CDR3 protein is CASSEDRSSAETLYF.

This clone was counted only a few times. Gene names are mouse gene names. The CDR3 spells CASSDAAGRGYAEQFF. The CDR3 bases that were read are TGTGCCAGCAGTGATGCGGCAGGGCGGGGCTATGCT. The gene calls are TRBV13-1 and TRBJ2-1, with TRBD1 as a possible D gene (5 bases). The read terminates 4 residues ahead of where the CDR3 ends, so the germline J gene completes it. V shed 0 bases and J shed 3 bases, with 13 bases lying between them. Germline lookup yields CDR1 NSHNY and CDR2 SYGAGN. The CDR3 runs 16 residues.

A remark on this clone: These gene names are mouse names. The missing CDR3 end, 4 residues past where the read stops, is filled in from the germline J gene. Other DNA sequences of this sample code for an identical CDR3. The chain uses TRBV31 and TRBJ2-3; 10 bases agree with TRBD2. This CDR3 has 15 amino acids. Germline assignment: CDR1 GKSSPN and CDR2 SITVG. The V and J ends lost 3 bases and 1 base, in that order; junction bases with no gene match: 4. CDR3 loop: CAWSPGTGGAETLYF. CDR3 DNA, as far as it was read: TGTGCCTGGAGCCCCGGGACTGGGGGTGCAGAA.

This clone occurred a few times. Genes here carry mouse names. The CDR3 goes on 4 residues after the read ends, and that part is filled in from the germline J gene. The chain uses TRBV17 and TRBJ2-3; the D gene is possibly TRBD1 (5 bases). The CDR3 extends over 15 amino acids. Germline CDR1 reads MNHDT; CDR2 reads YYDKIL. Trimming shortened V by 6 bases and J by 0 bases, and 13 bases separated the two germline ends. The covered CDR3 bases are TGTGCTAGCAGACCCCCAGGGTCTAGTGCAGAA. It yields the protein CASRPPGSSAE. The CDR3 reads in full as CASRPPGSSAETLYF. Full variable domain (rest looked up from reference TRBV17 and TRBJ2-3): DTTVKQNPRYKLARVGKPVNLICSQTMNHDTMYWYQKKPNQAPKLLLFYYDKILNREADTFEKFQSSRPNNSFCSLYIGSAGLEYSAMYLCASRPPGSSAETLYFGSGTRLTVL.

This clone showed up just a few times. Genes and germline are mouse. The sequenced fragment ends 4 residues before the CDR3 boundary, so the rest is inferred from the germline J gene. The chain uses TRBV31 and TRBJ2-5; 8 nucleotides align to TRBD2. Germline CDR1 and CDR2: GKSSPN and SITVG. The junction had 2 bases not matched to a gene; V was cut back by 1 base and J by 2 bases. The CDR3 is 14 residues long. Incomplete CDR3 DNA: TGTGCCTGGAGTCGGGGGGGCGGCCAAGAC. This translates into CAWSRGGGQD. The CDR3 as a whole reads CAWSRGGGQDTQYF.

A remark on this clone: The genes are named according to mouse. The CDR3 extends 4 residues past the end of the read, so its final part is completed from the germline J gene. This chain joins TRBV13-1 and TRBJ2-5; 12 bases align to TRBD2. The CDR3 spans 15 residues. Germline V gene sequence: CDR1 NSHNY, CDR2 SYGAGN. The CDR3 here is CASRTGTGGRDTQYF. CDR3 bases read: TGTGCCAGCAGGACCGGGACTGGGGGGAGAGAC.

This clone was counted a few times. Gene names refer to mouse genes. The missing CDR3 end, 4 residues past where the read stops, is filled in from the germline J gene. The same CDR3 can be traced to other DNA sequences in this sample. The chain joins TRBV31 to TRBJ2-1; a possible D gene is TRBD2 (5 bases). Trimming pared 0 bases from V and 3 bases from J, leaving 9 bases between. The CDR3 consists of 14 residues. Germline V gene lookup returns CDR1 GKSSPN and CDR2 SITVG. CDR3 bases read: TGTGCCTGGAGTCTATGGGGTCTCTATGCT. Its translation is CAWSLWGLYA. The entire CDR3 reads CAWSLWGLYAEQFF. The full variable domain, with the rest looked up from reference TRBV31 and TRBJ2-1, is AQTIHQWPVAEIKAVGSPLSLGCTIKGKSSPNLYWYWQATGGTLQQLFYSITVGQVESVVQLNLSASRPKDDQFILSTEKLLLSHSGFYLCAWSLWGLYAEQFFGPGTRLTVL.

For this clone: The gene names here belong to mouse. The DNA ends 4 residues before the CDR3 does, and the rest of the CDR3 is filled in from the germline J gene. The chain joins TRBV17 to TRBJ2-7, with a tentative D call TRBD1 (7 bases). Looked up from germline, CDR1 is MNHDT and CDR2 is YYDKIL. The CDR3 is made up of 16 amino acids. V was cut by 0 bases and J by 0 bases, with 12 bases left in between. CDR3 DNA (partial): TGTGCTAGCAGTAGAGATGGGGGACAGAGCTCCTAT. Residues: CASSRDGGQSSY. The entire CDR3 reads CASSRDGGQSSYEQYF.

Notes on this clone: Gene names follow the mouse nomenclature. The observed sequence ends 4 residues before the CDR3 terminus, with the missing tail filled in from the germline J gene. The gene calls are TRBV13-1 and TRBJ2-2; 7 bases match TRBD1. V lost 1 base, J lost 0 bases, and 3 bases stayed unmatched. The CDR3 consists of 16 residues. The germline V gene encodes CDR1 NSHNY and CDR2 SYGAGN. The sequenced part of the CDR3 DNA is TGTGCCAGCAGTGATCGCCAGGGGGCAAACACCGGG. This gives the protein CASSDRQGANTG. The full CDR3 reads CASSDRQGANTGQLYF.

This clone occurred a few times. Genes and germline come from the mouse. The covered CDR3 bases are TGTGCCAGCAGTGATGCGTCGGGACAGGGAAACACA. Translation gives CASSDASGQGNT. The whole CDR3 region reads CASSDASGQGNTEVFF. The chain links TRBV13-3 to TRBJ1-1; 9 positions agree with TRBD1. Sequencing ends 4 residues short of the CDR3 end; the germline J gene provides the rest. The CDR3 totals 16 residues. The junction had 4 bases not matched to a gene; V was cut back by 0 bases and J by 1 base. The V gene's germline CDR1 is NNHDY and CDR2 SYVADS.

Concerning this clone: The gene symbols are mouse symbols. The read gets to within 4 residues of the CDR3 end, and the germline J gene fills in the rest. This CDR3 is also generated by other DNA sequences in the sample. The V and J genes are TRBV5 and TRBJ1-1, with D perhaps TRBD1 (6 bases). Germline CDR1 LGHNA, CDR2 YNLKQL (reference sequence). The CDR3 contains 12 residues. The CDR3 bases that were read are TGTGCCAGCAGCCAAGGGGACAAA. Protein sequence: CASSQGDK. Given in full, the CDR3 is CASSQGDKEVFF.

This clone turned up a few times. Gene names follow the mouse nomenclature. The read finishes 4 residues shy of the CDR3 end, and the germline J gene is used to complete it. This rearrangement joins TRBV1 to TRBJ2-1; no clear D gene. V shed 1 base and J shed 5 bases, with 6 bases lying between them. CDR1 and CDR2 (germline): NSQYPW, LRSPGD (reference sequence). There are 13 residues in the CDR3. The CDR3 is CTCSAGLNAEQFF. The sequenced CDR3 bases are TGCACCTGCAGTGCAGGGTTGAATGCT.

This clone was seen a handful of times. Gene names are the mouse ones. The missing CDR3 end, 4 residues past where the read stops, is filled in from the germline J gene. At the DNA level, this CDR3 is encoded by other sequences in the same sample as well. This sequence joins TRBV1 and TRBJ2-1; TRBD1 might be the D (6 bases). CDR3 size: 13 residues. V lost 6 bases, J lost 1 base, and 7 bases lay in between. The germline V gene encodes CDR1 NSQYPW and CDR2 LRSPGD (reference sequence). The CDR3 DNA, read in part, is TGCACCTGCAGGGGACAAAACTATGCT. Residues: CTCRGQNYA. In full, the CDR3 reads CTCRGQNYAEQFF.

This clone was picked up a small number of times. Each gene name is a mouse one. The observed sequence ends 4 residues before the CDR3 terminus, with the missing tail filled in from the germline J gene. J is TRBJ2-2 and V is TRBV31; TRBD2 matches 11 bases. The germline V gene encodes CDR1 GKSSPN and CDR2 SITVG. The CDR3 sequence is 16 residues long. Unmatched junction bases numbered 1, after V lost 0 bases and J lost 1 base. The chain's CDR3 is CAWSLGLGGNTGQLYF. The CDR3 bases that were read are TGTGCCTGGAGTCTCGGACTGGGGGGAAACACCGGG.

This clone was counted only a few times. Any gene name here is a mouse gene name. The read finishes 4 residues shy of the CDR3 end, and the germline J gene is used to complete it. The sample carries other DNA sequences with the same CDR3. The rearrangement joins TRBV5 to TRBJ2-7; 13 bases fit TRBD2. The CDR3 sequence is 15 residues long. CDR1 is LGHNA, CDR2 YNLKQL, per germline (reference sequence). The sequenced CDR3 bases are TGTGCCAGCAGCCAAGGGACTGGGGGGGCTTAT. Translation gives CASSQGTGGAY. In full, the CDR3 reads CASSQGTGGAYEQYF.